The 26 T cell receptor beta chains listed next were all sequenced from one sample in a study of early T cells in non-severe SARS-CoV-2 infection. TCRdb reanalysed the 5' RACE reads using MiXCR and keeps one entry per CDR3 protein. Of more than 65,000 distinct CDR3 sequences listed, 4% to 6% were seen once; the top ten hold roughly 3.4%. Sequenced material: whole blood, taken at baseline. Source of these receptors: an adult who was a healthcare worker with PCR-confirmed SARS-CoV-2 infection or an uninfected control (not recorded which). The donor label of this sample is uncertain.

In its sample, this clonotype was seen a few times. This sequence joins TRBV6-1 and TRBJ2-7; maybe TRBD1 (6 bases). Germline V CDR1 and CDR2: MNHNS, SASEGT. CDR3 length: 15 amino acids. V was shortened by 1 base and J by 3 bases, with 13 bases between the two germline ends. The CDR3 DNA sequence: TGTGCCAGCAGTGAAGGGGGGCGTAGATTCTACGAGCAGTACTTC. This encodes CASSEGGRRFYEQYF.

This clonotype was seen at least ten times. V usage is TRBV12-3 or TRBV12-4 and J usage is TRBJ1-2; perhaps TRBD1 as D (5 bases). The V end was cut by 3 bases, the J end by 1 base, with 15 bases between. This CDR3 region has 16 residues. For the CDR3, the DNA is TGTGCCAGCAGTTTCGGGGGACGGGGGGTTAACTATGGCTACACCTTC. Protein product: CASSFGGRGVNYGYTF.

This clonotype turned up a few times. Just one base apart from a much larger clone, this may be a read error. This chain joins TRBV7-9 and TRBJ2-7; D unresolved. This CDR3 has 11 residues. The V and J ends lost 5 bases and 0 bases respectively, with 2 bases between them. Germline loops: CDR1 SEHNR, CDR2 FQNEAQ (reference sequence). Here the CDR3 DNA reads TGTGCCAGCAGCCACTCCTACGAGCAGTACTTC. This gives the protein CASSHSYEQYF.

At least ten counts were recorded for this clonotype. The chain combines TRBV7-2 with TRBJ1-2, with no clear D. The ends were cut back, 0 bases at V and 4 bases at J, with 9 bases in the middle. The CDR3 contains 14 residues. Germline values: CDR1 SGHTA, CDR2 FQGNSA. The CDR3 spells CASSLAEASYGYTF. The CDR3 nucleotides read TGTGCCAGCAGCTTAGCGGAGGCGAGCTATGGCTACACCTTC.

This clonotype came up many times. The chain is built from TRBV20-1 and TRBJ2-7, with 8 bases fitting TRBD1. The CDR3 spans 13 residues. V shed 3 bases and J 0 bases; nucleotides not matched to a gene: 1. The V gene's germline CDR1 is DFQATT and CDR2 SNEGSKA (reference sequence). In nucleotides, the CDR3 is TGCAGTGCTAGGGGACAGGACTCCTACGAGCAGTACTTC. Translated, it gives CSARGQDSYEQYF.

The V call is TRBV2, the J call TRBJ1-5; D uncertain. Trimming stripped 3 bases from V and 3 bases from J, with 9 bases between. CDR1 SNHLY and CDR2 FYNNEI come from the germline V gene. The CDR3 runs to 14 residues. CDR3: CASSEERSNQPQHF. DNA for the CDR3: TGTGCCAGCAGTGAGGAGCGATCCAATCAGCCCCAGCATTTT.

This clonotype has a count of ten or more. The chain joins TRBV6-5 to TRBJ2-7; TRBD1 aligns across 8 bases. CDR3 size: 14 residues. V shed 7 bases and J 2 bases; nucleotides not matched to a gene: 7. CDR1 is MNHEY and CDR2 is SVGAGI in the germline V gene. CDR3 bases: TGTGCCAGCAACGGACAGGGAACCACCTACGAGCAGTACTTC. Its translation is CASNGQGTTYEQYF.

This clonotype was seen repeatedly, ten times or more. The chain employs TRBV4-2 and TRBJ2-1; 7 positions agree with TRBD2. The CDR3 has 16 amino acids. Losses at the gene ends were 1 base for V and 6 bases for J; bases not matched to a gene: 9. Per the germline V gene, CDR1 is LGHNA and CDR2 is YNFKEQ. CDR3: CASSQGWSGGINEQFF. The CDR3 DNA reads TGTGCCAGCAGCCAAGGCTGGTCGGGGGGTATCAATGAGCAGTTCTTC.

This clonotype appeared many times. The chain has TRBV6-1 and TRBJ2-1, with 11 bases aligning to TRBD2. CDR1 is MNHNS and CDR2 is SASEGT in the germline V gene. Germline trimming cut 3 bases from V and 6 bases from J; bases unmatched to any gene: 7. The CDR3 is 16 amino acids. The DNA of the CDR3 is TGTGCCAGCAGTGATTCCGGGACTAGCGGTATCAATGAGCAGTTCTTC. This sequence encodes CASSDSGTSGINEQFF.

This clonotype has at least ten counts. The gene calls are TRBV7-6 and TRBJ2-3; 7 positions match TRBD1. CDR1 is SGHVS and CDR2 is FNYEAQ in the germline V gene. The J segment lost 4 bases and the V segment lost 4 bases, leaving 5 bases of the junction unmatched. The CDR3 runs 14 residues. In DNA form, the CDR3 reads TGTGCCAGCAGCTCCTCAGGGGGTGCAGATACGCAGTATTTT. Translated, it gives CASSSSGGADTQYF.

In its sample, this clonotype was seen a few times. The chain is built from TRBV4-2 and TRBJ2-7, with D perhaps TRBD2 (5 bases). The CDR3 loop spans 13 amino acids. The V gene lost 3 bases and the J gene lost 7 bases, with 13 bases spanning the gap. Germline-derived CDR1 and CDR2 are LGHNA and YNFKEQ. The CDR3 DNA reads as TGTGCCAGCAGCCACGAATACGTAGCGGAGCAGTACTTC. Amino acid sequence: CASSHEYVAEQYF.

This clonotype was seen repeatedly, ten times or more. The rearrangement links TRBV30 to TRBJ2-7, with unresolved D. CDR1 is GTSNPN, CDR2 SVGIG, per germline (reference sequence). This CDR3 contains 14 residues. The ends were cut back, 1 base at V and 12 bases at J, with 22 bases in the middle. CDR3 coding DNA: TGTGCCTGGAGTGGCAGCTCATCCAAACGGTTAGCGTACTTC. Translation gives CAWSGSSSKRLAYF.

This clonotype has just a few counts. The V call is TRBV28, the J call TRBJ2-7; TRBD2 agrees at 7 bases. The CDR3 spans 15 residues. The V gene end was trimmed by 4 bases and the J gene end by 2 bases; junction bases not matched to a gene: 8. From germline, CDR1 is MDHEN and CDR2 SYDVKM. The CDR3 sequence: CASSSPRTSTYEQYF. Written as DNA, the CDR3 is TGTGCCAGCAGTTCCCCCAGGACTAGTACCTACGAGCAGTACTTC.

The chain carries TRBV12-3 or TRBV12-4 and TRBJ2-6; tentative D call: TRBD2 (6 bases). V was trimmed by 8 bases and J by 4 bases, leaving 12 bases between them. CDR3 length equals 14 residues. CDR3 DNA sequence: TGTGCCAGCCTACCCCGGGGGGGGGCCAACGTCCTGACTTTC. Residues: CASLPRGGANVLTF.

This clonotype was observed many times. A junction end diverges from the germline sequence, so it may reflect a read error. This sequence joins TRBV20-1 and TRBJ2-7; D is perhaps TRBD2 (5 bases). The CDR3 is made up of 11 amino acids. Per germline, CDR1 DFQATT and CDR2 SNEGSKA (reference sequence). The CDR3 bases are TGCAGTGCCAATCGGGAACCCTTCGTGGACTTC. Its protein product is CSANREPFVDF.

The sample holds many counts of this clonotype. The chain employs TRBV6-5 and TRBJ2-5, with D possibly being TRBD1 or TRBD2 (7 bases each). V was cut by 5 bases and J by 4 bases, with 20 bases left in between. The CDR3 is made up of 16 amino acids. The V gene's germline CDR1 is MNHEY and CDR2 SVGAGI. CDR3 sequence: CASSRAGGGLSETQYF. CDR3 coding DNA: TGTGCCAGCAGTCGCGCAGGGGGGGGCTTATCAGAGACCCAGTACTTC.

This chain links TRBV20-1 with TRBJ2-7; TRBD1 is a possible D gene (5 bases). CDR3 length equals 13 residues. The V gene's germline CDR1 is DFQATT and CDR2 SNEGSKA (reference sequence). The ends were cut back, 6 bases at V and 0 bases at J, with 12 bases in the middle. The CDR3 is CSAPRDSSYEQYF. The CDR3 coding sequence is TGCAGTGCCCCCAGGGATTCCTCCTACGAGCAGTACTTC.

Ten or more counts support this clonotype. The V and J genes are TRBV11-2 and TRBJ2-7; possible D gene TRBD1, 5 bases. The V end lost 5 bases, the J end lost 0 bases, and 17 bases lay between the germline ends. The germline CDR1 and CDR2 sequences are SGHAT and FQNNGV. This CDR3 has 16 residues. The CDR3: CASSIQSGASSYEQYF. CDR3 coding DNA: TGTGCCAGCAGCATACAATCTGGGGCTAGCTCCTACGAGCAGTACTTC.

At least ten counts were recorded for this clonotype. The rearrangement uses TRBV25-1 and TRBJ1-1; D gene ambiguous. The V end was cut by 0 bases, the J end by 5 bases, with 7 bases between. CDR3 length: 13 amino acids. Germline loops: CDR1 MGHDK, CDR2 SYGVNS. The CDR3 nucleotides are TGTGCCAGCAGTGAATACGTGGGAACTGAAGCTTTCTTT. Amino acid sequence: CASSEYVGTEAFF. Full variable domain (remainder filled in from reference TRBV25-1 and TRBJ1-1): EADIYQTPRYLVIGTGKKITLECSQTMGHDKMYWYQQDPGMELHLIHYSYGVNSTEKGDLSSESTVSRIRTEHFPLTLESARPSHTSQYLCASSEYVGTEAFFGQGTRLTVV.

This clonotype has a count of ten or more. J is TRBJ1-1 and V is TRBV25-1; TRBD1 aligns across 7 bases. The CDR3 has 14 amino acids. Germline V CDR1 and CDR2: MGHDK, SYGVNS. V trimming: 10 bases; J trimming: 0 bases; junction bases outside the gene matches: 8. The CDR3 nucleotides are TGTGCCATCCCAAAACAGGGGATGAACACTGAAGCTTTCTTT. It is translated as CAIPKQGMNTEAFF.

This clonotype was found many times. The chain combines TRBV11-2 with TRBJ1-4; 8 bases are shared with TRBD1. The germline CDR1 and CDR2 sequences are SGHAT and FQNNGV. V was pared by 5 bases and J by 8 bases, with 10 bases of the junction left unmatched. The CDR3 is made up of 15 amino acids. CDR3 sequence: CASSLGQGGSEKLFF. DNA of the CDR3: TGTGCCAGCAGCCTTGGACAGGGCGGGTCCGAAAAACTGTTTTTT.

Many counts were recorded for this clonotype. The rearrangement uses TRBV13 and TRBJ2-7, with D uncertain. V lost 3 bases, J lost 0 bases, and 9 bases lay in between. This CDR3 region has 14 residues. The germline V gene has CDR1 PRHDT and CDR2 FYEKMQ (reference sequence). The chain's CDR3 is CASSFGESSYEQYF. The CDR3 DNA reads as TGTGCCAGCAGCTTTGGTGAAAGCTCCTACGAGCAGTACTTC. Using reference TRBV13 and TRBJ2-7 for the parts outside the CDR3, the full variable domain is AAGVIQSPRHLIKEKRETATLKCYPIPRHDTVYWYQQGPGQDPQFLISFYEKMQSDKGSIPDRFSAQQFSDYHSELNMSSLELGDSALYFCASSFGESSYEQYFGPGTRLTVT.

The chain links TRBV4-2 to TRBJ2-3; 9 bases align to TRBD2. The CDR3 has 16 residues. The junction had 7 bases not matched to a gene; V was cut back by 4 bases and J by 2 bases. CDR1 and CDR2 from the germline V gene are LGHNA and YNFKEQ. In DNA form, the CDR3 reads TGTGCCAGCAGCCGGAGGATAGCGGGGGACACAGATACGCAGTATTTT. Translation gives CASSRRIAGDTDTQYF.

Many counts were recorded for this clonotype. CDR3 protein: CASSPYGGGVGYTGELFF. CDR3 coding DNA: TGTGCCAGCAGCCCTTACGGCGGGGGCGTGGGGTACACCGGGGAGCTGTTTTTT. The J gene is TRBJ2-2, the V gene TRBV7-2, with D maybe TRBD2 (7 bases). This CDR3 comprises 18 residues. The germline gives CDR1 SGHTA, CDR2 FQGNSA. Trimming took 5 bases from V and 3 from J, leaving 22 bases between them.

In its sample, this clonotype was seen a few times. The chain employs TRBV18 and TRBJ2-3; 9 bases match TRBD2. CDR1 is KGHSH and CDR2 is LQKENI in the germline V gene. The V segment lost 3 bases and the J segment 2 bases; nucleotides outside the gene matches: 9. This CDR3 is 17 amino acids long. The CDR3 nucleotides are TGTGCCAGCTCACCCCGCCTAGCGGGGACCTCCACAGATACGCAGTATTTT. Translation: CASSPRLAGTSTDTQYF.

Only a few counts were recorded for this clonotype. The genes are TRBV11-2 and TRBJ2-2; unclear D gene. Trimming left V 2 bases short and J 5 bases short, with 9 bases between. From germline, CDR1 is SGHAT and CDR2 FQNNGV. This CDR3 has 14 residues. The CDR3 reads CASSLNPSTGELFF. The CDR3 region has the DNA TGTGCCAGCAGCTTAAATCCGAGTACCGGGGAGCTGTTTTTT.